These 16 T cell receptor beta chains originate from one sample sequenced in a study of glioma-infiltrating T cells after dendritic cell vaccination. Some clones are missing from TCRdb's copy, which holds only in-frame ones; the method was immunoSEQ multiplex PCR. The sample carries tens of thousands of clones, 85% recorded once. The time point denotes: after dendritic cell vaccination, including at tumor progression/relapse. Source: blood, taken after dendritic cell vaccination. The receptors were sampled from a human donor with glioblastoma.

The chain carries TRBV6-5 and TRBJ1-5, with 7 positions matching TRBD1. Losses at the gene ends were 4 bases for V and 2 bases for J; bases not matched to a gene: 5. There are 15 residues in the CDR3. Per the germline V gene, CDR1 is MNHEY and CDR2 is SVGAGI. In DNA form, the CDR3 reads TGTGCCAGCAGTTCTACAGGGGTAGGCAATCAGCCCCAGCATTTT. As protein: CASSSTGVGNQPQHF.

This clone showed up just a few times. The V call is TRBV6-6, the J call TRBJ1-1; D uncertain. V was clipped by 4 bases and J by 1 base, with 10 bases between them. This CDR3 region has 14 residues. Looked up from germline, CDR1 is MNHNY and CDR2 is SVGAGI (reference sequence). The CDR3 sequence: CASSFSSQNTEAFF. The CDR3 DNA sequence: TGTGCCAGCAGTTTCAGTAGCCAGAACACTGAAGCTTTCTTT.

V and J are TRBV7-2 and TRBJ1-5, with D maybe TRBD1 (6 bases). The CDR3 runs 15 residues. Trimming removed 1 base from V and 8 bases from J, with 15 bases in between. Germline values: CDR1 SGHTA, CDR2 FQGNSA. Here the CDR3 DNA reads TGTGCCAGCAGCTTAGAGGCAGGGGAAATGAAGCCCCAGCATTTT. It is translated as CASSLEAGEMKPQHF.

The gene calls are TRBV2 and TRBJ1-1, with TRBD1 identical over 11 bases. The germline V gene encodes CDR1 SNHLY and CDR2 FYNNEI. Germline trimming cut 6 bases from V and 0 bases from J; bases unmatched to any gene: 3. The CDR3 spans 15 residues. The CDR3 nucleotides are TGTGCCAGCAGATCGGACAGGGGGCTGAACACTGAAGCTTTCTTT. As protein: CASRSDRGLNTEAFF.

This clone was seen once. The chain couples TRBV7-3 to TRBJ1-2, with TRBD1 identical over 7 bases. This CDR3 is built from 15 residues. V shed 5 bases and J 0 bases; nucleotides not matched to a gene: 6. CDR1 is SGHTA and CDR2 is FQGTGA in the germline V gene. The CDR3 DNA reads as TGTGCCAGCAGCCCACGGACAGGATCTAACTATGGCTACACCTTC. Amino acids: CASSPRTGSNYGYTF.

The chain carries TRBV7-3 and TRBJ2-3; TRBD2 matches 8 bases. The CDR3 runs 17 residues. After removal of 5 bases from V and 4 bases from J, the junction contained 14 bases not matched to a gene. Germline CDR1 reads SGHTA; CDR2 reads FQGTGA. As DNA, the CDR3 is TGTGCCAGCAGCCCCTGGGGGGGACTAGATTTCCCAGATACGCAGTATTTT. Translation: CASSPWGGLDFPDTQYF.

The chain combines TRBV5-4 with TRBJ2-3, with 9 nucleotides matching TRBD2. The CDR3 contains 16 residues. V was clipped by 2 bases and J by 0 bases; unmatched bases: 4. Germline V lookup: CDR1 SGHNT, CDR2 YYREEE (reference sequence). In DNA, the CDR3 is TGTGCCAGCAGCTTTCCTAGCGGGGCTAGCACAGATACGCAGTATTTT. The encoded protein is CASSFPSGASTDTQYF.

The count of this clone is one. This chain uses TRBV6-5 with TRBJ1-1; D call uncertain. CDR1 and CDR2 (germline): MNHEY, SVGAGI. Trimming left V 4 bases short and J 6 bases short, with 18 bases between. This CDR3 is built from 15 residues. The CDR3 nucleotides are TGTGCCAGCAGTTCGCGACCGCCGGAGGTACCTGAAGCTTTCTTT. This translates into CASSSRPPEVPEAFF.

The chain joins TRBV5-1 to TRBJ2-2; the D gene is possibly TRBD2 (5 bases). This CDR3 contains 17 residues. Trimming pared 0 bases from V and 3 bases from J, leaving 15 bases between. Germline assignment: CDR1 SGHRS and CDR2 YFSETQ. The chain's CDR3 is CASSLAESRGYTGELFF. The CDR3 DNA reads TGCGCCAGCAGCTTGGCAGAGTCCCGAGGGTACACCGGGGAGCTGTTTTTT.

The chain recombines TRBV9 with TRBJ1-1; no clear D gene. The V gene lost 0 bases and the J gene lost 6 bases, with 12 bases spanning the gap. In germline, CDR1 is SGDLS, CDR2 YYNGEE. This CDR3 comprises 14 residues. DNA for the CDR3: TGTGCCAGCAGCGTAGGTAGAGGGAAACCTGAAGCTTTCTTT. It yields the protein CASSVGRGKPEAFF.

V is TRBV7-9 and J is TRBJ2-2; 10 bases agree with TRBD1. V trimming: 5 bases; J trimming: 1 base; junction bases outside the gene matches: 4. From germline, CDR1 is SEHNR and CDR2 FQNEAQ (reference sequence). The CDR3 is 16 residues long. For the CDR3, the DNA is TGTGCCAGCAGCAGGCGGACAGGGGGGAACACCGGGGAGCTGTTTTTT. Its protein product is CASSRRTGGNTGELFF.

CDR3 DNA: TGTGCCAGCAGCCCCGGCGCAACGGCACGCGGGGGGGCCTACGAGCAGTACTTC. Protein product: CASSPGATARGGAYEQYF. The J gene is TRBJ2-5, the V gene TRBV9, with 9 bases identical to TRBD2. The J call may not be correct, given that the DNA end is closer to TRBJ2-7. There are 18 residues in the CDR3. CDR1 and CDR2 from the germline V gene are SGDLS and YYNGEE.

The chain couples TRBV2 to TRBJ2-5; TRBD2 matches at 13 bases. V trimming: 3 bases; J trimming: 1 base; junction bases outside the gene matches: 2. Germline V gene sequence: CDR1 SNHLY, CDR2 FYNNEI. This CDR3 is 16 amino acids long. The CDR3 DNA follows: TGTGCCAGCAGTGAGGGACTAGCGGGACCCCAAGAGACCCAGTACTTC. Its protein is CASSEGLAGPQETQYF.

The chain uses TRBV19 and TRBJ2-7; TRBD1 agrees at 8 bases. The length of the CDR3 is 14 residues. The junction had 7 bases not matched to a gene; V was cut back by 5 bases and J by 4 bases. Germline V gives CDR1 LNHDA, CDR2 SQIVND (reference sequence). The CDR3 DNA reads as TGTGCCAGTAGTGTACCGGGACAGGATTACGAGCAGTACTTC. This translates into CASSVPGQDYEQYF.

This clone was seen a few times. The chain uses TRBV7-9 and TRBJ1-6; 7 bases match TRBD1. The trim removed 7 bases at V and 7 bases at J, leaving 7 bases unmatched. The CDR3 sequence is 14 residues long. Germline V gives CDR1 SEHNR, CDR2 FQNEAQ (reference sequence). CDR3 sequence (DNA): TGTGCCAGCATCGCGGGACAGACCAATTCACCCCTCCACTTT. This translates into CASIAGQTNSPLHF.

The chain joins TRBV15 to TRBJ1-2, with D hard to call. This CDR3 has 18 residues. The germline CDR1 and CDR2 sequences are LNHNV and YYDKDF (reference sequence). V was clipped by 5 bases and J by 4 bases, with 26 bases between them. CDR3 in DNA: TGTGCCACCAGCTCCCCGACTCTGACTCCACGAGGAGTCTATGGCTACACCTTC. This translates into CATSSPTLTPRGVYGYTF.